The 2 T cell receptor beta chains below all came from one sample that was sequenced in a study of T cells in localized non-small cell lung cancer. Only in-frame clones appear in the TCRdb table, and some are missing; sequencing was by immunoSEQ multiplex PCR. The table includes around 17,000 clones, 85% to 90% detected once. The sequences come from peripheral blood mononuclear cells, collected before any cancer treatment. These receptors originate from a woman between 35 and 75 years old with stage III lung adenocarcinoma.

The CDR3 region is CASSLGQGGRQETQYF. Written as DNA, the CDR3 is TGTGCCAGCAGCTTAGGACAGGGAGGCCGCCAAGAGACCCAGTACTTC. V and J are TRBV7-9 and TRBJ2-5; tentative D call: TRBD1 (7 bases). The CDR3 is 16 amino acids. Germline CDR1 SEHNR, CDR2 FQNEAQ (reference sequence). Between the trimmed V and J ends, which lost 1 base and 1 base, there was a span of 13 bases.

In its sample, this clone was seen once. The chain combines TRBV12-5 with TRBJ2-7, with 8 bases fitting TRBD1. The CDR3 consists of 16 residues. Unmatched junction bases numbered 17, after V lost 6 bases and J lost 7 bases. Germline CDR1 is LGHNT and CDR2 is FRNRAP. The chain's CDR3 is CASGQRDRMFGYEQYF. The CDR3 DNA follows: TGTGCTAGTGGACAAAGGGACAGGATGTTTGGTTATGAGCAGTACTTC.